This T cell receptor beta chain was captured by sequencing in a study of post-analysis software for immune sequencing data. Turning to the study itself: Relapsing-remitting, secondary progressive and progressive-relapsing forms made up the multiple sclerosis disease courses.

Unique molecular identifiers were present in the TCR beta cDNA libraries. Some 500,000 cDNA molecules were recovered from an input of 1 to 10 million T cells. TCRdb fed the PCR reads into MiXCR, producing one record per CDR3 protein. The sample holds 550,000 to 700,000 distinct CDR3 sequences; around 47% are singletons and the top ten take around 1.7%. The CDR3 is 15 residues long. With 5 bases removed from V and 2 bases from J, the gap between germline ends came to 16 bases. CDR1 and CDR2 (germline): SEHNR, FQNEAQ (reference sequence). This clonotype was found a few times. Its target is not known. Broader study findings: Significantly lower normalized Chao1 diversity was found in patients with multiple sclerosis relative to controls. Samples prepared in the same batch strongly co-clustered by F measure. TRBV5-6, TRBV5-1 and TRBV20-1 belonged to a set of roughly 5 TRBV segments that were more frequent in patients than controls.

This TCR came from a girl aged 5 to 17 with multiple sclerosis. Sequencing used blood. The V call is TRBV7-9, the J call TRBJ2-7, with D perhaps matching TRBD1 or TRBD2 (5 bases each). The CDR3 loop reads CASSTPRDGTYEQYF. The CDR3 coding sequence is TGTGCCAGCAGCACCCCCCGGGACGGAACCTACGAGCAGTACTTC.